The 17 T cell receptor beta chains presented below share a single source sample, sequenced in a study of CD8+ T cells in alopecia areata. The sequencing template was cDNA reverse transcribed from extracted RNA. Sequencing was performed with immunoSEQ multiplex PCR; in TCRdb, only in-frame clones are kept and a portion is missing. The sample holds about 180,000 clones; around 71% are singletons and the top ten take about an eighth. The specimen comprised CD8+ T cells sorted from blood, sampled at week 0. The receptors derive from a human donor with alopecia areata.

This clone was recorded once. The CDR3 spells CASEFGLGGTEAFF. The CDR3 nucleotides read TGTGCCAGTGAGTTCGGACTGGGAGGTACTGAAGCTTTCTTT. The rearrangement joins TRBV19 to TRBJ1-1; D remains ambiguous. Looked up from germline, CDR1 is LNHDA and CDR2 is SQIVND (reference sequence). This CDR3 is 14 amino acids long. Trimming cost V 8 bases and J 5 bases, with 18 bases left between them. Based on the CDR3 plus reference TRBV19 and TRBJ1-1, the full variable domain is DGGITQSPKYLFRKEGQNVTLSCEQNLNHDAMYWYRQDPGQGLRLIYYSQIVNDFQKGDIAEGYSVSREKKESFPLTVTSAQKNPTAFYLCASEFGLGGTEAFFGQGTRLTVV.

This chain links TRBV5-6 with TRBJ1-1; D not certain. This CDR3 has 14 residues. Germline lookup yields CDR1 SGHDT and CDR2 YYEEEE. The V end was cut by 4 bases, the J end by 6 bases, with 16 bases between. The CDR3 DNA reads TGTGCCAGCAGCCAGGAGAACGAGTGGGCTGAAGCTTTCTTT. It is translated as CASSQENEWAEAFF.

This clone has just a few counts. The gene calls are TRBV10-3 and TRBJ1-3; 7 nucleotides align to TRBD1. The germline gives CDR1 ENHRY, CDR2 SYGVKD. V was clipped by 11 bases and J by 2 bases; unmatched bases: 3. This CDR3 spans 12 amino acids. The CDR3 nucleotides are TGTGCCGGCAGGGGGACTGGAAACACCATATATTTT. This encodes CAGRGTGNTIYF.

About this clone: Germline and junction disagree at one end, which may indicate a read error. The chain's CDR3 is CASSFRGRPLETQYF. CDR3 DNA sequence: TGTGCTAGCAGCTTCCGGGGGCGCCCCTTAGAGACCCAGTACTTC. The V gene is TRBV7-7, the J gene TRBJ2-5; D tentatively fits TRBD1 or TRBD2 (6 bases each). CDR3 length: 15 amino acids. Germline V gene lookup returns CDR1 SSHAT and CDR2 FNYEAQ (reference sequence).

The V call is TRBV19, the J call TRBJ2-2; D call uncertain. This CDR3 region has 11 residues. Germline V gene data show CDR1 as LNHDA and CDR2 as SQIVND (reference sequence). V lost 9 bases, J lost 1 base, and 3 bases lay in between. The CDR3 coding sequence is TGTGCCAGCCAGAACACCGGGGAGCTGTTTTTT. Translated: CASQNTGELFF.

The gene calls are TRBV7-9 and TRBJ2-6; D might be TRBD1 (5 bases). Trimming shortened V by 0 bases and J by 0 bases, and 12 bases separated the two germline ends. CDR1 and CDR2 (germline): SEHNR, FQNEAQ (reference sequence). The CDR3 runs to 18 residues. The CDR3: CASSLADRTSSGANVLTF. The DNA for the CDR3 is TGTGCCAGCAGCTTAGCCGATAGGACAAGCTCTGGGGCCAACGTCCTGACTTTC.

The rearrangement links TRBV5-1 to TRBJ1-2, with D unclear. Trimming shortened V by 1 base and J by 6 bases, and 13 bases separated the two germline ends. Germline V lookup: CDR1 SGHRS, CDR2 YFSETQ. The CDR3 is made up of 14 amino acids. In DNA form, the CDR3 reads TGCGCCAGCAGCTTGAGTCTCCCCGGAGATGGCTACACCTTC. This gives the protein CASSLSLPGDGYTF.

This clone turned up a few times. This chain connects TRBV27 to TRBJ2-7, with 7 bases that match TRBD1. Trimming at V came to 3 bases and at J to 5 bases, leaving 4 bases not matched to a gene. Germline V gene sequence: CDR1 MNHEY, CDR2 SMNVEV (reference sequence). There are 13 residues in the CDR3. CDR3 amino acids: CASSLTGTHEQYF. The DNA for the CDR3 is TGTGCCAGCAGTTTGACAGGGACCCACGAGCAGTACTTC.

This clone was recorded once. This sequence joins TRBV7-9 and TRBJ2-3, with D possibly being TRBD2 (7 bases). Deletions cut 6 bases from V and 5 bases from J, with 18 bases between. In germline, CDR1 is SEHNR, CDR2 FQNEAQ (reference sequence). CDR3 size: 15 residues. CDR3 nucleotides: TGTGCCAGCAGGAATTCGGCGGGGGCGGGAGATACGCAGTATTTT. This codes for CASRNSAGAGDTQYF.

This chain links TRBV7-9 with TRBJ1-5; maybe TRBD1 (6 bases). Between the trimmed V and J ends, which lost 5 bases and 4 bases, there was a span of 12 bases. The CDR3 has 14 amino acids. The germline V gene encodes CDR1 SEHNR and CDR2 FQNEAQ (reference sequence). CDR3 sequence (DNA): TGTGCCAGCAGCCTCGGGACACGGAATCAGCCCCAGCATTTT. Encoded protein: CASSLGTRNQPQHF. The complete variable domain, with remaining parts taken from reference TRBV7-9 and TRBJ1-5, reads DTGVSQNPRHKITKRGQNVTFRCDPISEHNRLYWYRQTLGQGPEFLTYFQNEAQLEKSRLLSDRFSAERPKGSFSTLEIQRTEQGDSAMYLCASSLGTRNQPQHFGDGTRLSIL.

The chain links TRBV14 to TRBJ1-2, with unresolved D. CDR3 length: 13 residues. V was pared by 2 bases and J by 7 bases, with 11 bases between. Germline-derived CDR1 and CDR2 are SGHDN and FVKESK. The CDR3: CASSQFHEPGYTF. CDR3 sequence (DNA): TGTGCCAGCAGCCAATTCCATGAACCTGGCTACACCTTC.

The V gene is TRBV9, the J gene TRBJ2-3; 10 nucleotides match TRBD1. The length of the CDR3 is 16 residues. Germline values: CDR1 SGDLS, CDR2 YYNGEE. Trimming cost V 6 bases and J 4 bases; bases outside gene matches: 11. The CDR3 DNA sequence: TGTGCCAGCAAAGTTGGCGGGGACAGGGGTGCAGATACGCAGTATTTT. Translated: CASKVGGDRGADTQYF.

The J gene is TRBJ2-3, the V gene TRBV2; a possible D gene is TRBD2 (6 bases). Germline loops: CDR1 SNHLY, CDR2 FYNNEI. Trimming took off 0 bases at V and 7 bases at J, with 8 bases between the two ends. The CDR3 has 13 residues. The CDR3 sequence: CASSEAGGHTQYF. CDR3 nucleotide sequence: TGTGCCAGCAGTGAAGCGGGAGGTCATACGCAGTATTTT.

The chain is built from TRBV12-5 and TRBJ1-1; D may be TRBD1 (5 bases). This CDR3 contains 11 residues. Per the germline V gene, CDR1 is LGHNT and CDR2 is FRNRAP. The ends were cut back, 9 bases at V and 7 bases at J, with 12 bases in the middle. The CDR3 DNA reads TGTGCTAGCCGGGAGGGGCTTGAAGCTTTCTTT. Protein: CASREGLEAFF. The full variable domain, completed using reference TRBV12-5 and TRBJ1-1, is DARVTQTPRHKVTEMGQEVTMRCQPILGHNTVFWYRQTMMQGLELLAYFRNRAPLDDSGMPKDRFSAEMPDATLATLKIQPSEPRDSAVYFCASREGLEAFFGQGTRLTVV.

The CDR3 here is CASSIGTGSVDEQYF. The CDR3, as DNA: TGTGCCAGTAGTATCGGGACAGGGAGTGTTGACGAGCAGTACTTC. The chain is built from TRBV19 and TRBJ2-7, with 9 bases aligning to TRBD1. After removal of 3 bases from V and 5 bases from J, the junction contained 8 bases not matched to a gene. The CDR3 has 15 residues. Germline CDR1 reads LNHDA; CDR2 reads SQIVND (reference sequence).

The chain carries TRBV29-1 and TRBJ1-2; D is possibly TRBD1 (6 bases). Per the germline V gene, CDR1 is SQVTM and CDR2 is ANQGSEA. Trimming took off 6 bases at V and 4 bases at J, with 15 bases between the two ends. This CDR3 has 13 residues. The CDR3 DNA reads as TGCAGCGTGAAACTGACAGGCTCCTATGGCTACACCTTC. Protein: CSVKLTGSYGYTF.

The chain has TRBV2 and TRBJ1-4, with TRBD1 as a possible D gene (5 bases). The CDR3 length is 15 residues. V was pared by 6 bases and J by 8 bases, with 19 bases between. CDR1 and CDR2 (germline): SNHLY, FYNNEI. The CDR3 loop is CASRLTHTGREKLFF. CDR3 in DNA: TGTGCCAGCAGACTCACACATACGGGGCGCGAAAAACTGTTTTTT.